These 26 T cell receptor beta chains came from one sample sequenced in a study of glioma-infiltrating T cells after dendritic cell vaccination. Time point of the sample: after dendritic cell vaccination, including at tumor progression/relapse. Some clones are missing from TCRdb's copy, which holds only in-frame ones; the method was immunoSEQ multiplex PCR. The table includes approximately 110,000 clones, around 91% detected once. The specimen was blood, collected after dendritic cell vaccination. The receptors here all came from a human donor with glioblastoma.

The CDR3 protein is CASSAPGGDEQFF. The CDR3 DNA sequence: TGTGCCAGCAGCGCCCCAGGGGGCGATGAGCAGTTCTTC. This rearrangement joins TRBV7-8 to TRBJ2-1; 8 bases map to TRBD1. The germline gives CDR1 SGHVS, CDR2 FQNEAQ. CDR3 length: 13 amino acids. Trimming at V came to 5 bases and at J to 8 bases, leaving 5 bases not matched to a gene.

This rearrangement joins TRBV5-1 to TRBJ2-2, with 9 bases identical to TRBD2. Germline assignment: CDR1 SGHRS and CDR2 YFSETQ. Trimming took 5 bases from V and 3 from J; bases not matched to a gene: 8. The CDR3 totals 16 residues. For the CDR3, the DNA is TGCGCCAGCAGAGTCGTAGCGGGGGACTACACCGGGGAGCTGTTTTTT. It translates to CASRVVAGDYTGELFF.

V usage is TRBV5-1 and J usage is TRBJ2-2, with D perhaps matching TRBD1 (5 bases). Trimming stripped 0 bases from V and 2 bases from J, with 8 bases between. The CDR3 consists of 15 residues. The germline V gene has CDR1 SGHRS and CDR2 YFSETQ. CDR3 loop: CASSLEDTNTGELFF. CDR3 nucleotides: TGCGCCAGCAGCTTGGAGGACACCAACACCGGGGAGCTGTTTTTT.

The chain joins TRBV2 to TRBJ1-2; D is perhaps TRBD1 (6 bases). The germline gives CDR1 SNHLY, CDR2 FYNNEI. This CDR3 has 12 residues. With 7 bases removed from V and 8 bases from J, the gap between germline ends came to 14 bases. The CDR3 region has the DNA TGTGCCAGCAAAGGGGGTTTAGGGGGCTACACCTTC. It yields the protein CASKGGLGGYTF.

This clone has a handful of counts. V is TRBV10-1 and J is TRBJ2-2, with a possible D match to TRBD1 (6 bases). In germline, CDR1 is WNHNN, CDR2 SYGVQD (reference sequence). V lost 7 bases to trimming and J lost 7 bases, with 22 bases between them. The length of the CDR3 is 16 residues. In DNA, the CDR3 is TGCGCCAGCATTTACCTGGCAGGGGCCAGTGGCGGGGAGCTGTTTTTT. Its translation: CASIYLAGASGGELFF.

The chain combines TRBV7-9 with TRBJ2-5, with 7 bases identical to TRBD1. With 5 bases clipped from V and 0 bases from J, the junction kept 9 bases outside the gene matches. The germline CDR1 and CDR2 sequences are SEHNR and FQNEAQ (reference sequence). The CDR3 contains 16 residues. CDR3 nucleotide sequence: TGTGCCAGCAGCCGAAACAGGGGTCCGTACCAAGAGACCCAGTACTTC. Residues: CASSRNRGPYQETQYF.

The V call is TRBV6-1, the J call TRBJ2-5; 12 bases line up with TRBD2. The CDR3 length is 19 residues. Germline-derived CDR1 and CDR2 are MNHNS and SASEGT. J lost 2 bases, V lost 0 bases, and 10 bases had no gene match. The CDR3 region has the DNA TGTGCCAGCAGTGAAGCGCTTCGAGGACTAGCGGGGAATCAAGAGACCCAGTACTTC. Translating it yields CASSEALRGLAGNQETQYF.

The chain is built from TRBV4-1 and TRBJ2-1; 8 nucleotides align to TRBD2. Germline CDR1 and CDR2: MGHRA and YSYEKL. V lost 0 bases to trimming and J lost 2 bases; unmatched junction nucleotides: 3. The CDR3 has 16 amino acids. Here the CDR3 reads CASSQDQRGPYNEQFF. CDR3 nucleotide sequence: TGCGCCAGCAGCCAAGATCAGCGGGGGCCCTACAATGAGCAGTTCTTC.

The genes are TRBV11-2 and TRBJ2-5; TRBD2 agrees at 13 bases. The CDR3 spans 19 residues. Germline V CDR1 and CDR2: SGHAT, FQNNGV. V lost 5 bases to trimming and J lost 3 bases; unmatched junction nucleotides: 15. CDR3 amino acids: CASSPRTSGGAGTKETQYF. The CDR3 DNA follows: TGTGCCAGCAGCCCTCGAACTAGCGGGGGGGCCGGAACGAAAGAGACCCAGTACTTC.

CDR3 amino acids: CSAQPWTGSYNEQFF. For the CDR3, the DNA is TGCAGCGCCCAGCCCTGGACAGGATCCTACAATGAGCAGTTCTTC. V usage is TRBV29-1 and J usage is TRBJ2-1; 7 bases match TRBD1. The CDR3 runs 15 residues. J lost 1 base, V lost 7 bases, and 10 bases had no gene match. Looked up from germline, CDR1 is SQVTM and CDR2 is ANQGSEA.

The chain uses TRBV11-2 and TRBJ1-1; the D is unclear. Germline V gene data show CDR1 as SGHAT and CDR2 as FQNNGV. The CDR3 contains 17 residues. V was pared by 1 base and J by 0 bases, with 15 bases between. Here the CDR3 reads CASSLAYLWRMNTEAFF. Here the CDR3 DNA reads TGTGCCAGCAGCTTAGCCTATCTTTGGCGGATGAACACTGAAGCTTTCTTT.

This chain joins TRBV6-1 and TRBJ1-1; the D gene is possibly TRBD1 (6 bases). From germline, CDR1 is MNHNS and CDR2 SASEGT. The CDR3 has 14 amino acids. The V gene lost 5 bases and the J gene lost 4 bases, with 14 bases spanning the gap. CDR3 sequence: CASSPGAGVTEAFF. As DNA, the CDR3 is TGTGCCAGCAGTCCAGGGGCCGGGGTCACTGAAGCTTTCTTT.

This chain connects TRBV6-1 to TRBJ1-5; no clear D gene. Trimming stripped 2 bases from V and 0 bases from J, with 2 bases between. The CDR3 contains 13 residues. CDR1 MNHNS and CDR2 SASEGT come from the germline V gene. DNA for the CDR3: TGTGCCAGCAGTGAACATAGCAATCAGCCCCAGCATTTT. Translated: CASSEHSNQPQHF.

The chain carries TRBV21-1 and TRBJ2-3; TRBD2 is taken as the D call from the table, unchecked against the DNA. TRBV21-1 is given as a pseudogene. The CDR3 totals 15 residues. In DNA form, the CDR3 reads TGTGCCAGCAGACGCCGAGCGGGGGGGCCCAATACGCAGTATTTT. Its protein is CASRRRAGGPNTQYF.

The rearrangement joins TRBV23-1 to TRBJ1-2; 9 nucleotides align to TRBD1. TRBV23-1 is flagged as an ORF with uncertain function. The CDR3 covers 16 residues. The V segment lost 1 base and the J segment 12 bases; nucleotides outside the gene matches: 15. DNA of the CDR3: TGCGCCAGCAGTCAATTCCACCGGGGACAGGGACTAAAAAACACCTTC. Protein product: CASSQFHRGQGLKNTF.

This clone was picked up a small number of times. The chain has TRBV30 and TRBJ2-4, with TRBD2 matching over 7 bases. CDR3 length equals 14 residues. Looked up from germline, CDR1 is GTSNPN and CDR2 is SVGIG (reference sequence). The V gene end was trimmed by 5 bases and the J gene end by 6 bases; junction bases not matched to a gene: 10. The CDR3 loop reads CAWAGTKFGNIQYF. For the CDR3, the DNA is TGTGCCTGGGCTGGGACTAAGTTTGGAAACATTCAGTACTTC.

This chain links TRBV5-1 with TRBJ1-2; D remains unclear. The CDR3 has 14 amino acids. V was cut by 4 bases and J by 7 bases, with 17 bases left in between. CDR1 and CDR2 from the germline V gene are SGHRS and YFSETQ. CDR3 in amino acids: CASSPEGTRGGYTF. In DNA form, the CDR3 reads TGCGCCAGCAGCCCGGAGGGAACCCGAGGTGGCTACACCTTC.

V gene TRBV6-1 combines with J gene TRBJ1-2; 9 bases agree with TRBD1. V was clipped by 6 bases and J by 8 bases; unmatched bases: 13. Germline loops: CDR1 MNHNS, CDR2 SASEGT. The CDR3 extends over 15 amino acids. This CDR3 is CASRVPGQGLVGYTF. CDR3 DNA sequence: TGTGCCAGCAGGGTACCGGGACAGGGCCTTGTGGGCTACACCTTC.

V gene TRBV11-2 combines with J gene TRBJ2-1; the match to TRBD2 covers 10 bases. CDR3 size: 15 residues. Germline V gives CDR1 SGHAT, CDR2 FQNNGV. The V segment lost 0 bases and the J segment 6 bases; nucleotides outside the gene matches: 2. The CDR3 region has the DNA TGTGCCAGCAGCTTAGATGGGACTAGCGCCAATGAGCAGTTCTTC. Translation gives CASSLDGTSANEQFF. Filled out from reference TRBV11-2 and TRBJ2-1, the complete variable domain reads EAGVAQSPRYKIIEKRQSVAFWCNPISGHATLYWYQQILGQGPKLLIQFQNNGVVDDSQLPKDRFSAERLKGVDSTLKIQPAKLEDSAVYLCASSLDGTSANEQFFGPGTRLTVL.

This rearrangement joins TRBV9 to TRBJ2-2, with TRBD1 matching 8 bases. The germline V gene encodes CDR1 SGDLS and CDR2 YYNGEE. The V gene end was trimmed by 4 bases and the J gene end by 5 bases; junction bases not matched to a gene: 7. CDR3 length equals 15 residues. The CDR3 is CASSLTGGLTGELFF. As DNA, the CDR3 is TGTGCCAGCAGCCTAACAGGGGGTTTGACCGGGGAGCTGTTTTTT.

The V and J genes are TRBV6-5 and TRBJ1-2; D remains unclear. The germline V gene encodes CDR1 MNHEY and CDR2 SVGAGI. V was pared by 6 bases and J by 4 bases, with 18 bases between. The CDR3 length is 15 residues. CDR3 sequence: CASRGGGRPGYGYTF. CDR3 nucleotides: TGTGCCAGCAGAGGAGGCGGACGACCGGGCTATGGCTACACCTTC.

CDR3 sequence: CAISESWENTDTQYF. The CDR3 DNA is TGTGCCATCAGTGAGTCGTGGGAGAACACAGATACGCAGTATTTT. The chain recombines TRBV10-3 with TRBJ2-3; D might be TRBD2 (5 bases). This CDR3 is built from 15 residues. The germline gives CDR1 ENHRY, CDR2 SYGVKD. The V and J ends lost 0 bases and 2 bases respectively, with 9 bases between them.

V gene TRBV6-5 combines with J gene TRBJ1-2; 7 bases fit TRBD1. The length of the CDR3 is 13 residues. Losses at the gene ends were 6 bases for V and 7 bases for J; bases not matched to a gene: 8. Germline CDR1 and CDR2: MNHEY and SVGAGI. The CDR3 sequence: CASSLDRVAGYTF. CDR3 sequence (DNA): TGTGCCAGCAGCCTCGACAGGGTTGCTGGCTACACCTTC.

CDR3 residues: CASSVRGEGLGNTEAFF. The CDR3 DNA reads TGTGCCAGCTCTGTCAGGGGAGAAGGACTTGGGAACACTGAAGCTTTCTTT. This chain uses TRBV18 with TRBJ1-1; tentative D call: TRBD1 (6 bases). The CDR3 has 17 residues. The germline V gene encodes CDR1 KGHSH and CDR2 LQKENI. Trimming cost V 6 bases and J 1 base, with 21 bases left between them.

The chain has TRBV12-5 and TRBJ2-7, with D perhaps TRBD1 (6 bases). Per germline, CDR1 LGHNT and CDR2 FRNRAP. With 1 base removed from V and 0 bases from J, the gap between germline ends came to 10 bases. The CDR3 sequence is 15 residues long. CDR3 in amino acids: CASGLATGTSYEQYF. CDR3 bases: TGTGCTAGTGGTTTGGCAACAGGGACCTCCTACGAGCAGTACTTC. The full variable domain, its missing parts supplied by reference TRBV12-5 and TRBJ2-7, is DARVTQTPRHKVTEMGQEVTMRCQPILGHNTVFWYRQTMMQGLELLAYFRNRAPLDDSGMPKDRFSAEMPDATLATLKIQPSEPRDSAVYFCASGLATGTSYEQYFGPGTRLTVT.

The DNA for the CDR3 is TGTGCCAGCAGCGAACAGGGTGTGAACACTGAAGCTTTCTTT. It translates to CASSEQGVNTEAFF. The chain joins TRBV2 to TRBJ1-1; a possible D gene is TRBD1 (6 bases). The CDR3 runs to 14 residues. Looked up from germline, CDR1 is SNHLY and CDR2 is FYNNEI. Trimming took 6 bases from V and 0 from J, leaving 11 bases between them.